Each of the 19 T cell receptor beta chains below was sequenced from the same sample in a study of regulatory T cells in long-lasting Graves disease. TCR beta libraries were built with iRepertoire HTBI primers and Arm-PCR of CDR3 regions. One entry per CDR3 protein results from TCRdb running MiXCR on the multiplex PCR reads. The data show hundreds of thousands of distinct CDR3 sequences, about 15% seen once. The time point was: newly diagnosed GD, antithyroid drugs for less than 3 months. RNA isolated from PBMCs was used to make the TCR library. These data are also associated with another study on T cells in Graves' hyperthyroidism and ophthalmopathy.

Source: peripheral blood mononuclear cells (PBMCs), taken at new diagnosis, from a patient treated with antithyroid drugs. These receptors were taken from a woman in her twenties or thirties with Graves disease.

This clonotype was seen many times. Written as DNA, the CDR3 is TGTGCCAGCAGTTCCCTGACAGGGGGCGCCGATACGCAGTATTTT. This translates into CASSSLTGGADTQYF. The genes are TRBV28 and TRBJ2-3; 10 nucleotides agree with TRBD1. The CDR3 loop spans 15 amino acids. The germline V gene has CDR1 MDHEN and CDR2 SYDVKM. After removal of 4 bases from V and 6 bases from J, the junction contained 7 bases not matched to a gene.

There are a few counts of this clonotype. V and J are TRBV3-1 and TRBJ2-7; 7 nucleotides line up with TRBD1. The CDR3 is 18 residues long. CDR1 is LGHDT, CDR2 YNNKEL, per germline (reference sequence). The J segment lost 3 bases and the V segment lost 1 base, leaving 15 bases of the junction unmatched. This CDR3 is CASSQGDSLGYAGYEQYF. The CDR3 DNA follows: TGTGCCAGCAGCCAAGGGGACAGCCTTGGTTATGCGGGCTACGAGCAGTACTTC.

The V call is TRBV5-4, the J call TRBJ1-2; 7 nucleotides agree with TRBD1. J was trimmed by 0 bases and V by 4 bases; bases with no gene match: 9. CDR3 size: 16 residues. In germline, CDR1 is SGHNT, CDR2 YYREEE (reference sequence). The CDR3 loop is CASSPGLDRSNYGYTF. In DNA, the CDR3 is TGTGCCAGCAGCCCAGGCCTGGACAGGTCTAACTATGGCTACACCTTC.

The chain employs TRBV24-1 and TRBJ2-6; D is possibly TRBD1 (6 bases). The V gene lost 4 bases and the J gene lost 2 bases, with 11 bases spanning the gap. Germline CDR1 reads KGHDR; CDR2 reads SFDVKD. CDR3 length: 16 amino acids. CDR3 nucleotides: TGTGCCACCAGTGACCCCGGACAGACTGGGGCCAACGTCCTGACTTTC. Translated, it gives CATSDPGQTGANVLTF.

In this sample, this clonotype turned up a few times. This chain links TRBV28 with TRBJ1-2; TRBD1 agrees at 9 bases. The germline V gene encodes CDR1 MDHEN and CDR2 SYDVKM. J lost 0 bases, V lost 6 bases, and 5 bases had no gene match. The CDR3 spans 15 residues. The CDR3 DNA reads as TGTGCCAGCAGGGCGACAGGGGGAGCTAACTATGGCTACACCTTC. Residues: CASRATGGANYGYTF.

This clonotype was detected only a few times. V gene TRBV20-1 combines with J gene TRBJ2-1; the D gene could be TRBD1 or TRBD2 (5 bases each). The CDR3 has 17 amino acids. Germline V lookup: CDR1 DFQATT, CDR2 SNEGSKA (reference sequence). The V end lost 3 bases, the J end lost 5 bases, and 23 bases lay between the germline ends. CDR3 residues: CSASPPLGDAANNEQFF. CDR3 nucleotide sequence: TGCAGTGCTAGCCCCCCCCTAGGGGACGCCGCCAACAATGAGCAGTTCTTC.

A few counts support this clonotype. A much larger clone differs by one base, so this may be a read error. The rearrangement uses TRBV3-1 and TRBJ2-5; D is unclear. V lost 2 bases, J lost 5 bases, and 6 bases lay in between. Per the germline V gene, CDR1 is LGHDT and CDR2 is YNNKEL (reference sequence). CDR3 length: 12 amino acids. CDR3 sequence (DNA): TGTGCCAGCAGCCAACTATCGGAGACCCAGTACTTC. Its protein product is CASSQLSETQYF.

Many counts were recorded for this clonotype. The rearrangement uses TRBV27 and TRBJ1-1; D is undetermined. Deletions cut 2 bases from V and 4 bases from J, with 11 bases between. CDR1 and CDR2 from the germline V gene are MNHEY and SMNVEV (reference sequence). The CDR3 contains 14 residues. The CDR3 spells CASSLGRIGTEAFF. The CDR3 nucleotides are TGTGCCAGCAGTTTAGGGCGGATTGGCACTGAAGCTTTCTTT.

This clonotype was counted many times. This chain links TRBV28 with TRBJ2-7, with 7 bases aligning to TRBD2. Germline values: CDR1 MDHEN, CDR2 SYDVKM. The CDR3 is made up of 14 amino acids. With 6 bases clipped from V and 2 bases from J, the junction kept 7 bases outside the gene matches. CDR3 sequence (DNA): TGTGCCAGCAGGGGCGGGGGATATGCCTACGAGCAGTACTTC. Residues: CASRGGGYAYEQYF.

V and J are TRBV7-9 and TRBJ1-4; D remains unclear. CDR3 size: 18 residues. Germline V lookup: CDR1 SEHNR, CDR2 FQNEAQ (reference sequence). V lost 4 bases and J 5 bases, leaving 23 bases between the germline ends. The CDR3 coding sequence is TGTGCCAGCAGCTCCCAGGAAGGGTCGAAGACTTTAAATGAAAAACTGTTTTTT. As protein: CASSSQEGSKTLNEKLFF. The full variable domain, its missing parts supplied by reference TRBV7-9 and TRBJ1-4, is DTGVSQNPRHKITKRGQNVTFRCDPISEHNRLYWYRQTLGQGPEFLTYFQNEAQLEKSRLLSDRFSAERPKGSFSTLEIQRTEQGDSAMYLCASSSQEGSKTLNEKLFFGSGTQLSVL.

This clonotype was seen ten or more times. The rearrangement links TRBV6-1 to TRBJ2-2; 9 bases line up with TRBD1. The CDR3 consists of 17 residues. V trimming: 7 bases; J trimming: 6 bases; junction bases outside the gene matches: 15. Germline V gene lookup returns CDR1 MNHNS and CDR2 SASEGT. CDR3 DNA: TGTGCCAGCAAGGACAGGGGAGGAGTATTGGGAGCCGGGGAGCTGTTTTTT. Its translation: CASKDRGGVLGAGELFF.

This clonotype was seen ten or more times. The V and J genes are TRBV2 and TRBJ1-2, with 10 bases identical to TRBD1. The CDR3 totals 14 residues. The germline V gene encodes CDR1 SNHLY and CDR2 FYNNEI. V shed 6 bases, J shed 4 bases, and the junction held 5 bases outside the gene matches. As DNA, the CDR3 is TGTGCCAGCAGCCGGGACAGGGGCCTCTATGGCTACACCTTC. This sequence encodes CASSRDRGLYGYTF.

This chain uses TRBV6-1 with TRBJ1-1; 9 positions match TRBD1. This CDR3 is 14 amino acids long. Germline V gene data show CDR1 as MNHNS and CDR2 as SASEGT. Trimming took 6 bases from V and 5 from J; bases not matched to a gene: 7. The CDR3 DNA reads TGTGCCAGCAGACAAGGACAGGGGTGGACTGAAGCTTTCTTT. Amino acids: CASRQGQGWTEAFF.

This clonotype was seen at least ten times. This chain connects TRBV2 to TRBJ1-3, with D tentatively TRBD1 (5 bases). With 4 bases removed from V and 1 base from J, the gap between germline ends came to 26 bases. This CDR3 contains 20 residues. Germline lookup yields CDR1 SNHLY and CDR2 FYNNEI. Here the CDR3 reads CASSGGSKKGLFVSGNTIYF. CDR3 nucleotides: TGTGCCAGCAGTGGTGGTTCTAAGAAGGGACTCTTCGTTTCTGGAAACACCATATATTTT.

There are a few counts of this clonotype. This chain uses TRBV18 with TRBJ2-2, with 7 positions matching TRBD1. This CDR3 comprises 16 residues. The junction had 8 bases not matched to a gene; V was cut back by 3 bases and J by 4 bases. Germline V lookup: CDR1 KGHSH, CDR2 LQKENI. The DNA for the CDR3 is TGTGCCAGCTCACCGGCGACAGGGTGGTCCACCGGGGAGCTGTTTTTT. This translates into CASSPATGWSTGELFF.

The sample holds many counts of this clonotype. As DNA, the CDR3 is TGTGCCAGCAGTCAGCTAGGGGACACTGAAGCTTTCTTT. It encodes CASSQLGDTEAFF. The chain has TRBV2 and TRBJ1-1, with D maybe TRBD1 (5 bases). The germline V gene has CDR1 SNHLY and CDR2 FYNNEI. V was clipped by 5 bases and J by 3 bases, with 10 bases between them. This CDR3 comprises 13 residues.

Regarding this clonotype: A much larger clone lies one base from this, so it may be a read error. This chain links TRBV6-1 with TRBJ1-5; 9 bases match TRBD1. The length of the CDR3 is 20 residues. The germline V gene encodes CDR1 MNHNS and CDR2 SASEGT. The CDR3 loop reads CASGPGQGGVGLLSDQPQHF. CDR3 nucleotides: TGTGCCAGTGGACCGGGACAGGGAGGTGTCGGACTCCTTAGCGATCAGCCCCAGCATTTT.

The chain joins TRBV5-1 to TRBJ2-7; 10 bases match TRBD1. This CDR3 comprises 15 residues. Germline V lookup: CDR1 SGHRS, CDR2 YFSETQ. V lost 4 bases and J lost 6; bases outside the gene matches: 10. CDR3 nucleotide sequence: TGCGCCAGCAGCCCGGGGGTGACAGGGGGCGGCGAGCAGTACTTC. This encodes CASSPGVTGGGEQYF.

This clonotype came up a few times. A clone one base away is much larger, so this may be a read error. This rearrangement joins TRBV6-1 to TRBJ2-1; D is unclear. CDR3 length: 11 residues. Germline CDR1 and CDR2: MNHNS and SASEGT. This CDR3 is CANSEASEQFF. The CDR3 DNA reads as TGTGCCAACAGTGAAGCGAGCGAGCAGTTCTTC.